This T cell receptor (beta chain) is from a study of cytomegalovirus exposure and HLA in healthy donors. TCRdb's table, derived via immunoSEQ multiplex PCR, lists solely in-frame clones and lacks some. Of over 250,000 clones listed, 65% to 90% are singletons. Germline V gene sequence: CDR1 MNHEY, CDR2 SMNVEV (reference sequence). Between the trimmed V and J ends, which lost 3 bases and 5 bases, there was a span of 14 bases. CDR3 length: 14 residues. The receptor was isolated from a woman aged 18-29 years in good health and CMV-seronegative. Material for sequencing was PBMCs. V gene TRBV27 combines with J gene TRBJ2-7; possibly TRBD2 for D (5 bases). The CDR3 region has the DNA TGTGCCAGCAGTTTTTTAGAGGGTTGGAACGAGCAGTACTTC. This sequence encodes CASSFLEGWNEQYF.